These 14 T cell receptor beta chains came from one sample sequenced in a study of blood T cell repertoires in COVID-19. Some clones are missing from TCRdb's copy, which holds only in-frame ones; the method was immunoSEQ multiplex PCR. This sample has about 200,000 clones, with roughly nine tenths found just once. Specimen: PBMCs or T cells enriched from blood (not recorded which). The source of these receptors is a young woman who had recovered from COVID-19.

Comment on this clone: This same CDR3 is encoded by further DNA sequences in the sample. The chain combines TRBV18 with TRBJ1-1, with D unresolved. V lost 3 bases and J 0 bases, leaving 5 bases between the germline ends. Germline V gives CDR1 KGHSH, CDR2 LQKENI. The CDR3 totals 13 residues. CDR3 nucleotides: TGTGCCAGCTCACCTCCGGTGAACACTGAAGCTTTCTTT. Translation: CASSPPVNTEAFF.

The chain links TRBV28 to TRBJ2-1, with D unresolved. The germline V and J ends were trimmed by 9 bases and 0 bases, with 6 bases remaining between them. In germline, CDR1 is MDHEN, CDR2 SYDVKM. This CDR3 spans 12 amino acids. The CDR3: CASSVSYNEQFF. DNA of the CDR3: TGTGCCAGTTCAGTCTCCTACAATGAGCAGTTCTTC.

The chain links TRBV5-5 to TRBJ2-7; 8 positions match TRBD2. V lost 4 bases to trimming and J lost 3 bases; unmatched junction nucleotides: 9. Germline V lookup: CDR1 SGHKS, CDR2 YYEKEE (reference sequence). CDR3 length: 15 amino acids. CDR3 sequence (DNA): TGTGCCAGCAGCCCACGAGCGGGGGACCTCTACGAGCAGTACTTC. Its protein product is CASSPRAGDLYEQYF.

V usage is TRBV3-1 (or the pseudogene TRBV3-2) and J usage is TRBJ2-7, with TRBD2 matching 14 bases. The CDR3 sequence is 15 residues long. J was trimmed by 5 bases and V by 5 bases; bases with no gene match: 5. In germline, CDR1 is LGHDT, CDR2 YNNKEL (reference sequence). The CDR3 DNA reads as TGTGCCAGCAGCGCGCCGGGACTAGCGGGGGACGAGCAGTACTTC. This translates into CASSAPGLAGDEQYF.

The chain couples TRBV18 to TRBJ2-5; 9 bases map to TRBD1. Germline CDR1 KGHSH, CDR2 LQKENI. The CDR3 is 17 amino acids. Trimming at V came to 3 bases and at J to 4 bases, leaving 12 bases not matched to a gene. CDR3: CASSPGTGSLRPETQYF. As DNA, the CDR3 is TGTGCCAGCTCACCCGGGACAGGGTCCCTTCGCCCAGAGACCCAGTACTTC.

The CDR3 sequence is CASSFRGTEAFF. CDR3 nucleotide sequence: TGTGCCAGCAGCTTTCGAGGCACTGAAGCTTTCTTT. V and J are TRBV5-4 and TRBJ1-1; unclear D gene. The CDR3 is 12 amino acids. The germline CDR1 and CDR2 sequences are SGHNT and YYREEE (reference sequence). The V end lost 2 bases, the J end lost 4 bases, and 6 bases lay between the germline ends.

The J gene is TRBJ1-2, the V gene TRBV3-1 (or the pseudogene TRBV3-2); 9 nucleotides agree with TRBD1. Germline CDR1 reads LGHDT; CDR2 reads YNNKEL (reference sequence). Trimming cost V 0 bases and J 2 bases; bases outside gene matches: 7. The CDR3 length is 17 residues. The CDR3 DNA reads TGTGCCAGCAGCCAAGAGGGACAGGGCATGAAAAACTATGGCTACACCTTC. It encodes CASSQEGQGMKNYGYTF.

This clone was observed a few times. The chain employs TRBV30 and TRBJ2-7; TRBD1 aligns across 8 bases. Unmatched junction bases numbered 9, after V lost 3 bases and J lost 5 bases. Germline CDR1 GTSNPN, CDR2 SVGIG (reference sequence). CDR3 length: 14 residues. In DNA form, the CDR3 reads TGTGCCTGGAGACCCCAGGACAGGGAAAACGAGCAGTACTTC. Protein product: CAWRPQDRENEQYF.

The rearrangement joins TRBV18 to TRBJ1-2; 10 nucleotides match TRBD1. The V gene end was trimmed by 3 bases and the J gene end by 7 bases; junction bases not matched to a gene: 11. The CDR3 extends over 16 amino acids. Germline assignment: CDR1 KGHSH and CDR2 LQKENI. The CDR3 here is CASSPSGTGEFGGYTF. DNA for the CDR3: TGTGCCAGCTCACCGTCCGGGACAGGGGAATTCGGTGGCTACACCTTC.

This clone was observed once. V usage is TRBV28 and J usage is TRBJ1-1; TRBD1 agrees at 10 bases. Trimming took 2 bases from V and 11 from J; bases not matched to a gene: 11. The length of the CDR3 is 15 residues. Germline V gene lookup returns CDR1 MDHEN and CDR2 SYDVKM. The CDR3 DNA reads as TGTGCCAGCAGTTTAAATAGTCCGGGACAGGGGTTCGCTTTCTTT. Translating it yields CASSLNSPGQGFAFF.

The chain uses TRBV30 and TRBJ2-1, with TRBD1 identical over 9 bases. Per the germline V gene, CDR1 is GTSNPN and CDR2 is SVGIG (reference sequence). The CDR3 totals 16 residues. The V and J ends lost 5 bases and 4 bases, in that order; junction bases with no gene match: 12. CDR3 DNA: TGTGCCTGGTCTGGTGCGGGGACAGGGTTATACAATGAGCAGTTCTTC. It codes for CAWSGAGTGLYNEQFF. Together with reference TRBV30 and TRBJ2-1, the CDR3 gives the full variable domain: SQTIHQWPATLVQPVGSPLSLECTVEGTSNPNLYWYRQAAGRGLQLLFYSVGIGQISSEVPQNLSASRPQDRQFILSSKKLLLSDSGFYLCAWSGAGTGLYNEQFFGPGTRLTVL.

The genes are TRBV7-6 and TRBJ2-1; 10 bases line up with TRBD2. The CDR3 contains 13 residues. J lost 12 bases, V lost 1 base, and 3 bases had no gene match. Germline loops: CDR1 SGHVS, CDR2 FNYEAQ. DNA for the CDR3: TGTGCCAGCAGCTTAGAAGCGGGGGGGACGCAGTTCTTC. Translation: CASSLEAGGTQFF.

V is TRBV27 and J is TRBJ2-7; a possible D gene is TRBD1 (6 bases). This CDR3 has 15 amino acids. The germline V gene encodes CDR1 MNHEY and CDR2 SMNVEV (reference sequence). V gave up 4 bases and J gave up 2 bases, with 15 bases separating them. The CDR3 nucleotides read TGTGCCAGCAGTTCCAGGGGAAGTAAGGCCTACGAGCAGTACTTC. The encoded protein is CASSSRGSKAYEQYF.

The rearrangement uses TRBV3-1 (or the pseudogene TRBV3-2) and TRBJ1-5; D unresolved. With 2 bases removed from V and 5 bases from J, the gap between germline ends came to 13 bases. Germline values: CDR1 LGHDT, CDR2 YNNKEL (reference sequence). This CDR3 comprises 15 residues. CDR3 bases: TGTGCCAGCAGCCAAAGCCCCAATCCCTATCAGCCCCAGCATTTT. Translation: CASSQSPNPYQPQHF.